These 6 T cell receptor beta chains came from one sample sequenced in a study of blood T cell repertoires in COVID-19. TCRdb keeps only in-frame clones here, not all; method: immunoSEQ multiplex PCR. Of about 400,000 clones in the sample, nearly 90% were seen once. The specimen sequenced was PBMCs or T cells enriched from blood (not recorded which). The receptors here all came from a woman aged 25 to 45 who had recovered from COVID-19.

The chain is built from TRBV18 and TRBJ1-1; 10 positions match TRBD1. The V gene end was trimmed by 3 bases and the J gene end by 1 base; junction bases not matched to a gene: 8. The CDR3 spans 17 residues. Germline V lookup: CDR1 KGHSH, CDR2 LQKENI. The CDR3 region is CASSPSGTGVGNTEAFF. DNA for the CDR3: TGTGCCAGCTCACCGTCCGGGACAGGGGTCGGGAACACTGAAGCTTTCTTT.

The chain joins TRBV7-6 to TRBJ1-3; D possibly corresponds to TRBD1 (5 bases). The ends were cut back, 2 bases at V and 0 bases at J, with 17 bases in the middle. CDR1 SGHVS and CDR2 FNYEAQ come from the germline V gene. This CDR3 contains 18 residues. In DNA form, the CDR3 reads TGTGCCAGCAGCTTATCCACCGGGGGGTTCCTCTCTGGAAACACCATATATTTT. Translation: CASSLSTGGFLSGNTIYF.

The V call is TRBV9, the J call TRBJ1-1; the D gene is possibly TRBD1 (5 bases). The CDR3 is made up of 15 amino acids. CDR1 is SGDLS, CDR2 YYNGEE, per germline. The V gene lost 0 bases and the J gene lost 4 bases, with 13 bases spanning the gap. CDR3 DNA sequence: TGTGCCAGCAGCGTAGAAGGAAGGAGGGGCACTGAAGCTTTCTTT. It translates to CASSVEGRRGTEAFF.

This clone was recorded only once. The rearrangement uses TRBV10-3 and TRBJ1-1; 7 positions agree with TRBD1. Trimming removed 4 bases from V and 3 bases from J; junction bases left unmatched: 8. Germline loops: CDR1 ENHRY, CDR2 SYGVKD. CDR3 length: 15 residues. Here the CDR3 DNA reads TGTGCCATCAGTGGAGGGCAGGGGGTTGACACTGAAGCTTTCTTT. This gives the protein CAISGGQGVDTEAFF.

V usage is TRBV15 and J usage is TRBJ1-5, with TRBD1 as a possible D gene (6 bases). Per the germline V gene, CDR1 is LNHNV and CDR2 is YYDKDF (reference sequence). The V gene lost 0 bases and the J gene lost 10 bases, with 16 bases spanning the gap. The CDR3 extends over 15 amino acids. CDR3 protein: CATSRDPAGEYPQHF. CDR3 nucleotide sequence: TGTGCCACCAGCAGAGATCCCGCAGGGGAGTATCCCCAGCATTTT.

There are a few counts of this clone. The V call is TRBV11-2, the J call TRBJ1-1, with unresolved D. Trimming removed 1 base from V and 8 bases from J, with 11 bases in between. CDR1 is SGHAT and CDR2 is FQNNGV in the germline V gene. This CDR3 is built from 13 residues. The DNA for the CDR3 is TGTGCCAGCAGCTTAGTGCGGAGAGAAGAAGCTTTCTTT. This codes for CASSLVRREEAFF.